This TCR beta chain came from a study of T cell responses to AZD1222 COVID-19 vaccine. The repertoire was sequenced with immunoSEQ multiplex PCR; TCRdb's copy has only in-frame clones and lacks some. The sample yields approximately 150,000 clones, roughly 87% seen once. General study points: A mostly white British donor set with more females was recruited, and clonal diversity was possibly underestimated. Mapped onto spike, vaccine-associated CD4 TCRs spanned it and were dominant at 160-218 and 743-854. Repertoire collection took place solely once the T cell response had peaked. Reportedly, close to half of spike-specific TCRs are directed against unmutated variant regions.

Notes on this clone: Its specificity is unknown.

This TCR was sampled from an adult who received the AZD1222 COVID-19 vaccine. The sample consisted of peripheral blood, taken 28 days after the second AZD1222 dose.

CDR3 DNA sequence: TGTGCCAGCAGTTTATCAGGGACCGGCGAGCAGTACTTC. This encodes CASSLSGTGEQYF. The chain combines TRBV28 with TRBJ2-7; D could derive from TRBD1 or TRBD2 (5 bases each). The V end lost 1 base, the J end lost 6 bases, and 10 bases lay between the germline ends. The CDR3 is made up of 13 amino acids. Germline assignment: CDR1 MDHEN and CDR2 SYDVKM.